This T cell receptor (beta chain) came from a study of neurological immune-mediated disorders. Study summary: Of the roughly 35 patients who had multiple sclerosis, roughly 31 had the relapsing-remitting form and 3 had the secondary progressive form.

A 10-nucleotide random UMI tagged transcripts in template-switch 5'RACE cDNA synthesis. TCRdb processed the 5' RACE reads anew with MiXCR; each CDR3 protein has one entry. The sample shows 40,000 or so distinct CDR3 sequences, over 2% of them seen only once. In germline, CDR1 is SGHRS, CDR2 YFSETQ. This CDR3 spans 16 amino acids. With V trimmed by 5 bases and J by 4 bases, 12 bases remained unmatched. Study findings and constraints: The phylogenetic placement of 18 of 34 multiple sclerosis patients' repertoires in one related-CDR3 cluster constitutes a possible signature. HTLV-1-associated myelopathy had the most TCR clonal expansion, while multiple sclerosis had the least, a level that fell below healthy controls.

Of note for this clonotype: The antigen is undetermined.

The material sequenced was PBMCs. The chain combines TRBV5-1 with TRBJ2-5; 9 positions match TRBD1. This TCR came from a man between 45 and 60 years old with multiple sclerosis. CDR3 amino acids: CASSLLPGTGLETQYF. CDR3 DNA: TGCGCCAGCAGTCTACTACCCGGGACAGGGTTAGAGACCCAGTACTTC.